The sequence of this T cell receptor (beta chain) was determined in a study of T cells in Graves' hyperthyroidism and ophthalmopathy. Researchers defined stable Graves' hyperthyroidism as no ophthalmopathy progression within 18 months. Clinical symptoms, serum thyroxine, TRAb, thyroid ultrasound and orbital computed tomography established diagnosis. Template material for amplifying TCR beta CDR3 regions consisted of RNA transcripts. RT-PCR in the first round (using the HTBI primer set) targeted the TCR CDR3. TCRdb reanalysed the multiplex PCR reads using MiXCR and keeps one entry per CDR3 protein. This repertoire shows about 550,000 distinct CDR3 sequences, around 21% found once; its top ten account for approximately 25%. This clonotype was counted ten times or more. The CDR3 has 14 residues. Trimming removed 6 bases from V and 1 base from J, with 12 bases in between. Germline V CDR1 and CDR2: MNHNS, SASEGT.

This TCR was sampled from a man between 18 and 29 years old with Graves' hyperthyroidism. The chain employs TRBV6-1 and TRBJ1-1, with TRBD1 as a possible D gene (5 bases). Sequenced: blood. CDR3 loop: CASRSIGTNTEAFF. CDR3 in DNA: TGTGCCAGCAGGTCGATAGGGACGAACACTGAAGCTTTCTTT.